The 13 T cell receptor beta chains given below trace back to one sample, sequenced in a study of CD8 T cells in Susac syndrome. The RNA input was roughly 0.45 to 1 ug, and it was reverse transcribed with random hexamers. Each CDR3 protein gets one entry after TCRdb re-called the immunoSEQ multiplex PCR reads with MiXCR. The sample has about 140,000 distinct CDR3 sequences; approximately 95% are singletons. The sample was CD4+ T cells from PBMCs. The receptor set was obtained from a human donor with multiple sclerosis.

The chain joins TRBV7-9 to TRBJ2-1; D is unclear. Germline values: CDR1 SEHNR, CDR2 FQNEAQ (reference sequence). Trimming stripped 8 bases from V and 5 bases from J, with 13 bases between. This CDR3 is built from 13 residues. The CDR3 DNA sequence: TGTGCCAGCGTCTCCCCCTCTAACAATGAGCAGTTCTTC. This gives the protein CASVSPSNNEQFF.

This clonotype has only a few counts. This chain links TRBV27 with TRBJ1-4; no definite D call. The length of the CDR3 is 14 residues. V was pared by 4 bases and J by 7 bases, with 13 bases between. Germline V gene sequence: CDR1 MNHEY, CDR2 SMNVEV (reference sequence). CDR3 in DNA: TGTGCCAGCAGTTCGGGCCTACGAGGTGAAAAACTGTTTTTT. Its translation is CASSSGLRGEKLFF. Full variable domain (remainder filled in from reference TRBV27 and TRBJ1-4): EAQVTQNPRYLITVTGKKLTVTCSQNMNHEYMSWYRQDPGLGLRQIYYSMNVEVTDKGDVPEGYKVSRKEKRNFPLILESPSPNQTSLYFCASSSGLRGEKLFFGSGTQLSVL.

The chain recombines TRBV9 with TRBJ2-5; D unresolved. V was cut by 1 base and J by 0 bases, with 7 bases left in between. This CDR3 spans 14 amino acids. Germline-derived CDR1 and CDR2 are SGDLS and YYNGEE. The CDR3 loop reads CASSVFDYQETQYF. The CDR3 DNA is TGTGCCAGCAGCGTATTTGATTACCAAGAGACCCAGTACTTC.

The CDR3 here is CASSLWLSVGPQHF. CDR3 nucleotides: TGTGCCAGCAGCTTGTGGCTATCAGTGGGGCCCCAGCATTTT. J is TRBJ1-5 and V is TRBV5-6; D is uncertain. Trimming removed 1 base at V and 9 bases at J, with 14 bases between. This CDR3 region has 14 residues. The germline gives CDR1 SGHDT, CDR2 YYEEEE.

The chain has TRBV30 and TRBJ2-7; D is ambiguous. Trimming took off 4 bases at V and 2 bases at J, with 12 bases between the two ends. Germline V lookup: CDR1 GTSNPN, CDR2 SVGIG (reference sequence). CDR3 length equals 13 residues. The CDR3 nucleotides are TGTGCCTGGAACGCGGTGATGGCCTACGAGCAGTACTTC. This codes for CAWNAVMAYEQYF.

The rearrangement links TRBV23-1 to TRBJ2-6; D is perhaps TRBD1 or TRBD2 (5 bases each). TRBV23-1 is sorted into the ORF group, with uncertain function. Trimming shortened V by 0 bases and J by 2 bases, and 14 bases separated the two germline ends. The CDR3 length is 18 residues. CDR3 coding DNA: TGCGCCAGCAGTCAATCAAAAGGGGACCACCCTGGGGCCAACGTCCTGACTTTC. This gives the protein CASSQSKGDHPGANVLTF.

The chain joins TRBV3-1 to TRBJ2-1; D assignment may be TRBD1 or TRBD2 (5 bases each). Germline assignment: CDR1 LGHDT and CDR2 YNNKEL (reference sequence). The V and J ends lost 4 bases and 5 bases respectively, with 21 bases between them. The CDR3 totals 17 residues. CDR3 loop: CASSRAWGTPTDNEQFF. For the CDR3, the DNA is TGTGCCAGCAGCCGTGCCTGGGGGACGCCTACCGACAATGAGCAGTTCTTC.

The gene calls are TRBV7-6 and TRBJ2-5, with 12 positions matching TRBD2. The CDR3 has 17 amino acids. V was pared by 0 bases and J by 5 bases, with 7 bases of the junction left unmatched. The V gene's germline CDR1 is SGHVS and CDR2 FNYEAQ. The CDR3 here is CASSLAFKLAGGETQYF. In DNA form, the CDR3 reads TGTGCCAGCAGCTTAGCATTCAAACTAGCGGGGGGCGAGACCCAGTACTTC.

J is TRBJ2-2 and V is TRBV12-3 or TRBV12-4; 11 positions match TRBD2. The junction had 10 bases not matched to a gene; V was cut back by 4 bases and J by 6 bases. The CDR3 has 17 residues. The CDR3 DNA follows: TGTGCCAGCAGTTCCATCCCCGGGACTAGCGGTGCCGGGGAGCTGTTTTTT. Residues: CASSSIPGTSGAGELFF.

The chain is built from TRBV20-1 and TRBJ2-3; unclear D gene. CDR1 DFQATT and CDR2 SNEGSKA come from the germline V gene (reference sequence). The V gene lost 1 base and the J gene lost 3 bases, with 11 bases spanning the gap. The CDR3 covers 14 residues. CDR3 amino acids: CSARAPRATDTQYF. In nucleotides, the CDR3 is TGCAGTGCTAGAGCCCCAAGGGCAACAGATACGCAGTATTTT.

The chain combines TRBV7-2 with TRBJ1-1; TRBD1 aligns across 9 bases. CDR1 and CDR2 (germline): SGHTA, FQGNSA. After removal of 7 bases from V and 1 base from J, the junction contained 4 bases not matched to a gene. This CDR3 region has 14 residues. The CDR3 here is CASKRDRANTEAFF. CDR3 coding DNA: TGTGCCAGCAAGCGGGACAGGGCGAACACTGAAGCTTTCTTT. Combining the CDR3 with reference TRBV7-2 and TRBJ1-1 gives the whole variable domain GAGVSQSPSNKVTEKGKDVELRCDPISGHTALYWYRQSLGQGLEFLIYFQGNSAPDKSGLPSDRFSAERTGGSVSTLTIQRTQQEDSAVYLCASKRDRANTEAFFGQGTRLTVV.

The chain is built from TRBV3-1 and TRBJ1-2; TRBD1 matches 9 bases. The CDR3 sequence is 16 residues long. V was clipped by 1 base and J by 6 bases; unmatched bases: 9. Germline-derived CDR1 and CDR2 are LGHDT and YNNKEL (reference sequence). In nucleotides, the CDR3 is TGTGCCAGCAGCCAAGGGGGTTCAACAGGGGGCCATGGCTACACCTTC. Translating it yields CASSQGGSTGGHGYTF.

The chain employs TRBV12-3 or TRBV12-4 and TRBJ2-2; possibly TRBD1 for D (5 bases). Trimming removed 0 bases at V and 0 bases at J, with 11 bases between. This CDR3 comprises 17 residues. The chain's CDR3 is CASSLALGRANTGELFF. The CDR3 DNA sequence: TGTGCCAGCAGTTTAGCGCTCGGCAGGGCGAACACCGGGGAGCTGTTTTTT.